These 9 T cell receptor beta chains were sequenced from one sample in a study of cytomegalovirus exposure and HLA in healthy donors. Generated by immunoSEQ multiplex PCR, the TCRdb table keeps only in-frame clones and is missing some. In the table there are some 140,000 clones, 86% of which are singletons. Material for sequencing was PBMCs. These receptors all come from a man aged 18 to 30 in good health and CMV-seropositive.

The V gene is TRBV19, the J gene TRBJ1-1, with a tentative D call TRBD1 (6 bases). The CDR3 length is 13 residues. V shed 6 bases and J shed 8 bases, with 16 bases lying between them. From germline, CDR1 is LNHDA and CDR2 SQIVND (reference sequence). The CDR3 nucleotides read TGTGCCAGTAGCCCCTTGGGGGGGGCCGAAGCTTTCTTT. Amino acids: CASSPLGGAEAFF.

The chain combines TRBV5-8 with TRBJ1-2; 9 nucleotides agree with TRBD1. This CDR3 contains 16 residues. The V gene's germline CDR1 is SGHTS and CDR2 YDEGEE. The V segment lost 4 bases and the J segment 0 bases; nucleotides outside the gene matches: 7. The CDR3 DNA reads TGTGCCAGCAGCCGGGACAGGGCGTCAGCTAACTATGGCTACACCTTC. Encoded protein: CASSRDRASANYGYTF.

The J gene is TRBJ2-3, the V gene TRBV6-1; 9 bases align to TRBD1. J lost 4 bases, V lost 7 bases, and 3 bases had no gene match. Germline V gene data show CDR1 as MNHNS and CDR2 as SASEGT. This CDR3 spans 13 amino acids. The CDR3 loop reads CASTQGAPDTQYF. As DNA, the CDR3 is TGTGCCAGCACACAGGGGGCTCCAGATACGCAGTATTTT.

The rearrangement joins TRBV25-1 to TRBJ2-1, with 7 bases lining up with TRBD1. V trimming: 4 bases; J trimming: 7 bases; junction bases outside the gene matches: 7. The CDR3 loop spans 14 amino acids. The germline gives CDR1 MGHDK, CDR2 SYGVNS. The CDR3 DNA sequence: TGTGCCAGCAGTGGCGAGACAGGGTTGAATGAGCAGTTCTTC. This codes for CASSGETGLNEQFF. The full variable domain, its missing parts supplied by reference TRBV25-1 and TRBJ2-1, is EADIYQTPRYLVIGTGKKITLECSQTMGHDKMYWYQQDPGMELHLIHYSYGVNSTEKGDLSSESTVSRIRTEHFPLTLESARPSHTSQYLCASSGETGLNEQFFGPGTRLTVL.

The sample holds one count of this clone. The chain carries TRBV27 and TRBJ1-2, with a tentative D call TRBD1 (5 bases). Trimming took off 5 bases at V and 4 bases at J, with 14 bases between the two ends. This CDR3 has 14 residues. Germline assignment: CDR1 MNHEY and CDR2 SMNVEV (reference sequence). The CDR3 region is CASSVGRGGYGYTF. The CDR3, as DNA: TGTGCCAGCAGTGTCGGACGGGGGGGCTATGGCTACACCTTC.

This clone showed up just a few times. This chain joins TRBV5-1 and TRBJ1-6; D gene unclear. The CDR3 has 14 residues. Deletions cut 0 bases from V and 10 bases from J, with 11 bases between. Germline V gives CDR1 SGHRS, CDR2 YFSETQ. DNA of the CDR3: TGCGCCAGCAGCTTGGCGGGGTTCGGGTCACCCCTCCACTTT. It yields the protein CASSLAGFGSPLHF.

The chain links TRBV7-3 to TRBJ2-5; no clear D gene. Germline V gives CDR1 SGHTA, CDR2 FQGTGA. The ends were cut back, 1 base at V and 5 bases at J, with 8 bases in the middle. The CDR3 totals 13 residues. In nucleotides, the CDR3 is TGTGCCAGCAGCTTAAACACCGGGGAGACCCAGTACTTC. It specifies CASSLNTGETQYF.

This chain connects TRBV29-1 to TRBJ1-4; the D is unclear. Germline V gene sequence: CDR1 SQVTM, CDR2 ANQGSEA. The V and J ends lost 6 bases and 7 bases respectively, with 12 bases between them. The CDR3 runs 12 residues. The DNA for the CDR3 is TGCAGCGTCGGCCTACCGGGTGAAAAACTGTTTTTT. Protein: CSVGLPGEKLFF. The full variable domain, rest sourced from reference TRBV29-1 and TRBJ1-4, is SAVISQKPSRDICQRGTSLTIQCQVDSQVTMMFWYRQQPGQSLTLIATANQGSEATYESGFVIDKFPISRPNLTFSTLTVSNMSPEDSSIYLCSVGLPGEKLFFGSGTQLSVL.

The V and J genes are TRBV6-6 and TRBJ1-3; D possibly corresponds to TRBD1 (6 bases). The V gene lost 6 bases and the J gene lost 0 bases, with 9 bases spanning the gap. The length of the CDR3 is 14 residues. Germline values: CDR1 MNHNY, CDR2 SVGAGI (reference sequence). The CDR3 region is CASSQQGSGNTIYF. The CDR3 bases are TGTGCCAGCAGCCAACAGGGCTCTGGAAACACCATATATTTT.